This paragraph covers one T cell receptor (beta chain) sequence. What it binds is not known. CDR3 length equals 15 residues. The germline V and J ends were trimmed by 3 bases and 0 bases, with 12 bases remaining between them. The germline V gene has CDR1 SGHKS and CDR2 YYEKEE (reference sequence). Repertoires were generated with immunoSEQ multiplex PCR, while TCRdb's copy carries only in-frame clones and drops some. The sample carries approximately 83,000 clones, roughly 93% recorded once. This specimen belongs to a study of T cells in localized non-small cell lung cancer. The study, taken as a whole, reports: Longer overall survival associated with higher blood T cell density; shorter survival with higher adjacent-lung clonality. Uninvolved adjacent lung showed higher T cell clonality than tumor. Since sequencing was restricted to only one region of the tumor, intratumor heterogeneity remains a possibility. A median of around 52 clones ranked among the top 100 in tumor appeared in adjacent lung.

The chain has TRBV5-5 and TRBJ1-1, with D tentatively TRBD1 (5 bases). The TCR was taken from a woman between 35 and 75 years old with stage II squamous cell lung carcinoma. This sample comprised PBMCs, obtained before any cancer treatment. The CDR3, as DNA: TGTGCCAGCAGCTCCCCAACAGGTCTGAACACTGAAGCTTTCTTT. Protein: CASSSPTGLNTEAFF.